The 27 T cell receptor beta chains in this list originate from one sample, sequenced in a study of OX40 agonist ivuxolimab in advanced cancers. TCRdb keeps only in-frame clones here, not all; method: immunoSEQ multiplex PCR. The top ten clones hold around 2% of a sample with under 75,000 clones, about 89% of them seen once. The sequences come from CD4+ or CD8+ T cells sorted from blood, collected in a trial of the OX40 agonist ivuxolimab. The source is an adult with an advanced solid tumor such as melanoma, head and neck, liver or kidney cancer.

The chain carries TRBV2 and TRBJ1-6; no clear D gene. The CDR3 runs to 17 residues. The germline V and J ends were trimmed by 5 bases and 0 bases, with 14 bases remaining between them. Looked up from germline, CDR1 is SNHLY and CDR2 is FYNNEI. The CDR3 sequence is CASSLDGMSSYNSPLHF. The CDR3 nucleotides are TGTGCCAGCAGTTTGGACGGGATGAGCTCCTATAATTCACCCCTCCACTTT.

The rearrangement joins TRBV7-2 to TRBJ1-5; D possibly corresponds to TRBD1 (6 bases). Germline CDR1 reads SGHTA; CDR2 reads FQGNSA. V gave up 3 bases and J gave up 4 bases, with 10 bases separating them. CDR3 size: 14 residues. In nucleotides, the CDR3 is TGTGCCAGCAGCTTTCGTACAGGGAATCAGCCCCAGCATTTT. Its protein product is CASSFRTGNQPQHF. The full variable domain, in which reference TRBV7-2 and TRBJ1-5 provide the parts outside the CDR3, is GAGVSQSPSNKVTEKGKDVELRCDPISGHTALYWYRQSLGQGLEFLIYFQGNSAPDKSGLPSDRFSAERTGGSVSTLTIQRTQQEDSAVYLCASSFRTGNQPQHFGDGTRLSIL.

CDR3 sequence reads: CASSFGRGYEQYF. CDR3 DNA sequence: TGTGCCAGCAGCTTTGGACGAGGCTACGAGCAGTACTTC. The V call is TRBV11-3, the J call TRBJ2-5; D is undetermined. The end of the DNA fits TRBJ2-7 better, so the J call may be wrong. Per the germline V gene, CDR1 is SGHNT and CDR2 is YENEEA. The CDR3 spans 13 residues.

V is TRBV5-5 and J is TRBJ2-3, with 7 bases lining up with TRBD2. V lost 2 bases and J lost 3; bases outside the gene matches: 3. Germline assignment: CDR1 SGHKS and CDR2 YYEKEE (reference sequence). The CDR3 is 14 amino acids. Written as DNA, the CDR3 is TGTGCCAGCAGCTTCGGGACTACGACAGATACGCAGTATTTT. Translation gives CASSFGTTTDTQYF.

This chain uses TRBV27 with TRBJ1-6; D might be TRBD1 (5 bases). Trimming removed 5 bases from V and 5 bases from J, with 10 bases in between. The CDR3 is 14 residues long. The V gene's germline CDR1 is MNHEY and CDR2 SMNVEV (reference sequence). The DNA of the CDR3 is TGTGCCAGCAGTCCCCGCAGGGATAATTCACCCCTCCACTTT. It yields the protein CASSPRRDNSPLHF.

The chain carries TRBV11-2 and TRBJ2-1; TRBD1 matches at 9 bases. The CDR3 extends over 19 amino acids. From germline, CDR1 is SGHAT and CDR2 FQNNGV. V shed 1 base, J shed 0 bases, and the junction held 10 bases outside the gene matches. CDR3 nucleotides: TGTGCCAGCAGCTTAGGGGGACAGGGCATCCAATTCTCCTACAATGAGCAGTTCTTC. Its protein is CASSLGGQGIQFSYNEQFF.

CDR3 in DNA: TGCGCCAGCAGCTCGGGGACAGGCGTTAACTATGGCTACACCTTC. It codes for CASSSGTGVNYGYTF. The chain has TRBV5-1 and TRBJ1-2; 8 bases are shared with TRBD1. The CDR3 has 15 amino acids. CDR1 and CDR2 from the germline V gene are SGHRS and YFSETQ. The V gene end was trimmed by 3 bases and the J gene end by 1 base; junction bases not matched to a gene: 5. The variable domain in full, completed from reference TRBV5-1 and TRBJ1-2, reads KAGVTQTPRYLIKTRGQQVTLSCSPISGHRSVSWYQQTPGQGLQFLFEYFSETQRNKGNFPGRFSGRQFSNSRSEMNVSTLELGDSALYLCASSSGTGVNYGYTFGSGTRLTVV.

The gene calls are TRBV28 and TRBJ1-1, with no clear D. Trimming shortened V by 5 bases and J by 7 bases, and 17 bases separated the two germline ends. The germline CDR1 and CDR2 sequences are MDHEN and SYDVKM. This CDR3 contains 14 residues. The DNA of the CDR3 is TGTGCCAGCAGTCGTGGTGAACTATCGGGTGAAGCTTTCTTT. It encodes CASSRGELSGEAFF.

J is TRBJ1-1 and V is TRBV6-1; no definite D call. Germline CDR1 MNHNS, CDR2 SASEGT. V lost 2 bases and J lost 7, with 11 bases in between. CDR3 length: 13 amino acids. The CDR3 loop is CASSEIVRGEAFF. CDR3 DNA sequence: TGTGCCAGCAGTGAAATCGTCCGGGGTGAAGCTTTCTTT.

CDR3 coding DNA: TGTGCCAGCAGCTTGGAGGGAGGACACACAGATACGCAGTATTTT. It translates to CASSLEGGHTDTQYF. The V and J genes are TRBV5-6 and TRBJ2-3, with a possible D match to TRBD2 (6 bases). The CDR3 extends over 15 amino acids. With 0 bases removed from V and 2 bases from J, the gap between germline ends came to 10 bases. Germline V lookup: CDR1 SGHDT, CDR2 YYEEEE.

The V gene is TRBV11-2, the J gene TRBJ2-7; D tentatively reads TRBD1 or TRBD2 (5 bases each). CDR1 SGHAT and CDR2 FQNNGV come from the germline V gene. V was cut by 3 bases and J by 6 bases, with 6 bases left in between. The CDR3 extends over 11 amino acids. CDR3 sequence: CASSLGVEQYF. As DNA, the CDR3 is TGTGCCAGCAGCTTGGGGGTCGAGCAGTACTTC.

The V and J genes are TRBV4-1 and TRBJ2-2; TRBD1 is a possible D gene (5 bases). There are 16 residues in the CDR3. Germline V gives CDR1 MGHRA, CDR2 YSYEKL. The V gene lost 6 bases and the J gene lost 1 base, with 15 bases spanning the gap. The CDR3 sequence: CASSLWFRENTGELFF. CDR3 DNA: TGCGCCAGCAGTCTTTGGTTCAGGGAGAACACCGGGGAGCTGTTTTTT.

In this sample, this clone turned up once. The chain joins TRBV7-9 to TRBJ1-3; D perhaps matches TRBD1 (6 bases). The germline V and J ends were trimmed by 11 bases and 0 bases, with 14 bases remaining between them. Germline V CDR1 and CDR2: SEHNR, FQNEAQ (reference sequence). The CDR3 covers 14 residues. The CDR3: CAEQGASSGNTIYF. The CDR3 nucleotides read TGTGCCGAACAGGGCGCGAGCTCTGGAAACACCATATATTTT.

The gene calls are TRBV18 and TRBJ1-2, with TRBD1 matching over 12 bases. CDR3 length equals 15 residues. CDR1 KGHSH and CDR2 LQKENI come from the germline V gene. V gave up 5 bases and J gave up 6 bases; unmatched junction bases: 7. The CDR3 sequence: CASSSGGQGANGYTF. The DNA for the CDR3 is TGTGCCAGCTCATCTGGGGGACAGGGGGCGAATGGCTACACCTTC.

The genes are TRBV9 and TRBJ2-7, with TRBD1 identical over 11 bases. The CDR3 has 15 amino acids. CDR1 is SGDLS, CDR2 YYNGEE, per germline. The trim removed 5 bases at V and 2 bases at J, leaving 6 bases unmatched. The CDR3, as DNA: TGTGCCAGCAGTCACGGACAGGGGGCGACCTACGAGCAGTACTTC. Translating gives CASSHGQGATYEQYF.

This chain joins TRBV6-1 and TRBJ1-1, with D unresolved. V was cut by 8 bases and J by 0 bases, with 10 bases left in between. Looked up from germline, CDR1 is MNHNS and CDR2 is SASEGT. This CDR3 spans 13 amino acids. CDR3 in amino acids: CASSSGLNTEAFF. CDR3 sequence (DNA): TGTGCCAGCTCCTCGGGATTGAACACTGAAGCTTTCTTT.

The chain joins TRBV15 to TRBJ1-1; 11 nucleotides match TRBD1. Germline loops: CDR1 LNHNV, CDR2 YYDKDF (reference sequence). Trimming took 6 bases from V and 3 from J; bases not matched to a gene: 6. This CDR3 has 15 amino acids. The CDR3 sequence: CATRKGQGAYTEAFF. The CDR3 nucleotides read TGTGCCACCAGAAAAGGACAGGGGGCGTACACTGAAGCTTTCTTT.

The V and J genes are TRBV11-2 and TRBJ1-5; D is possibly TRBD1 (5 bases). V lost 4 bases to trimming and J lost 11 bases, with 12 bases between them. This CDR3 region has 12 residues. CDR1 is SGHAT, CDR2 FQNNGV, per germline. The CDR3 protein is CASSSQGGAQHF. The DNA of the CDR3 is TGTGCCAGCAGCTCCCAGGGTGGGGCCCAGCATTTT.

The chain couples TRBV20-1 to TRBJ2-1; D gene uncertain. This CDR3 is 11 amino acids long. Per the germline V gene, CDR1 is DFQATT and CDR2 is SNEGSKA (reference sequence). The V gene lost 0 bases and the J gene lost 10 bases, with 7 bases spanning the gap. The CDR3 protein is CSARDRWEQFF. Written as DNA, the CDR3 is TGCAGTGCTAGAGATAGGTGGGAGCAGTTCTTC.

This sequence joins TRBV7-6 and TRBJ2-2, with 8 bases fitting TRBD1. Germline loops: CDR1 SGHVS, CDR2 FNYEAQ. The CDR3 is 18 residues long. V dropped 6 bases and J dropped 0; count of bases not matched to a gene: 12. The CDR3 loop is CASSNNPRGQANTGELFF. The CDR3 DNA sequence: TGTGCCAGCAGTAACAACCCCAGGGGGCAAGCGAACACCGGGGAGCTGTTTTTT.

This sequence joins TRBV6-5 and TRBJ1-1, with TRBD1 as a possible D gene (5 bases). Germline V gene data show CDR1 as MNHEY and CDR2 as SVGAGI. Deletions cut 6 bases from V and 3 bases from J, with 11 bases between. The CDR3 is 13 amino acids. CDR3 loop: CASSPGGDTEAFF. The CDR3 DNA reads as TGTGCCAGCAGCCCCGGAGGGGACACTGAAGCTTTCTTT.

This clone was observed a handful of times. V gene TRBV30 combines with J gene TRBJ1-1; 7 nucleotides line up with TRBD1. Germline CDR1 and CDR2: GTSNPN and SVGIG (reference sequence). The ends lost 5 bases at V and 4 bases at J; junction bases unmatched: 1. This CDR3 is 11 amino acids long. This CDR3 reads CAWGTVTEAFF. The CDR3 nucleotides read TGTGCCTGGGGGACAGTCACTGAAGCTTTCTTT.

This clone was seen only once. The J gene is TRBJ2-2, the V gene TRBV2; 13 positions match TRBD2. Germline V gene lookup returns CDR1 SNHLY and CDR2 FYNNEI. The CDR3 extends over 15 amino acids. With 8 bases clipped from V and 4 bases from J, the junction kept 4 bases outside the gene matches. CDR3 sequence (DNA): TGTGCCAGCTTAAGACTAGCGGGAGGCACCGGGGAGCTGTTTTTT. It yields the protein CASLRLAGGTGELFF.

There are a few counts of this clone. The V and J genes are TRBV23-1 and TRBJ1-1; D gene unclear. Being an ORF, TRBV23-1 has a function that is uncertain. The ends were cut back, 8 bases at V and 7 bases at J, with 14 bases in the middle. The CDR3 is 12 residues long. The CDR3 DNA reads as TGCGCCAGCCCTCTCGCTTGCTATGAAGCTTTCTTT. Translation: CASPLACYEAFF.

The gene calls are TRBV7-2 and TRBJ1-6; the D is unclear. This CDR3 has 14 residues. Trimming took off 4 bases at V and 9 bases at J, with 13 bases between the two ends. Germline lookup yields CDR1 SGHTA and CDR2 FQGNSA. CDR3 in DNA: TGTGCCAGCAGCTCAACTCTACAGCGTTCACCCCTCCACTTT. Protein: CASSSTLQRSPLHF.

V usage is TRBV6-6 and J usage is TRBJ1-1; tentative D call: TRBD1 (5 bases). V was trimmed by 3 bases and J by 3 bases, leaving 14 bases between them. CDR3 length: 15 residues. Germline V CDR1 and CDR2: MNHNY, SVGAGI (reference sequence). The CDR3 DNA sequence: TGTGCCAGCAGTTATTGGGACCCTAGTGACACTGAAGCTTTCTTT. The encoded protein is CASSYWDPSDTEAFF.

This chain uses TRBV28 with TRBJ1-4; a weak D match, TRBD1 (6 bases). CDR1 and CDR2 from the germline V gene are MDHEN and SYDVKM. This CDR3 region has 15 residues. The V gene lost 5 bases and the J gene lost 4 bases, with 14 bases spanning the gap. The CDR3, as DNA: TGTGCCAGCAGTGGGAGAGACAGGAATAATGAAAAACTGTTTTTT. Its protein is CASSGRDRNNEKLFF. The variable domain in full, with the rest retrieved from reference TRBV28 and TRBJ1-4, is DVKVTQSSRYLVKRTGEKVFLECVQDMDHENMFWYRQDPGLGLRLIYFSYDVKMKEKGDIPEGYSVSREKKERFSLILESASTNQTSMYLCASSGRDRNNEKLFFGSGTQLSVL.